This entry lists 10 T cell receptor beta chains sequenced from one sample in a study of cytomegalovirus exposure and HLA in healthy donors. PCR amplification relied on 60 Vbeta primers (plus 13 Jbeta primers). The table came from immunoSEQ multiplex PCR; TCRdb's copy has only in-frame clones and leaves some out. Altogether around 150,000 clones are present, about 80% being singletons, with the ten largest covering roughly 2%. Sequences were obtained from PBMCs. The receptors shown here come from a man in his forties or fifties in good health and CMV-seronegative.

The chain links TRBV11-2 to TRBJ2-3, with D hard to call. CDR3 length: 13 amino acids. V lost 2 bases and J lost 6, with 9 bases in between. The V gene's germline CDR1 is SGHAT and CDR2 FQNNGV. The CDR3 here is CASSLPVSDTQYF. CDR3 sequence (DNA): TGTGCCAGCAGCTTACCGGTCTCGGATACGCAGTATTTT.

This clone appeared once. The chain couples TRBV6-5 to TRBJ2-7; TRBD2 agrees at 7 bases. V gave up 5 bases and J gave up 2 bases; unmatched junction bases: 9. The CDR3 extends over 15 amino acids. Germline CDR1 and CDR2: MNHEY and SVGAGI. In DNA, the CDR3 is TGTGCCAGCAGTATGGCCGGGAGGAGTACCTACGAGCAGTACTTC. Translation: CASSMAGRSTYEQYF.

This sequence joins TRBV10-3 and TRBJ2-3, with 7 positions matching TRBD2. Germline V gives CDR1 ENHRY, CDR2 SYGVKD. CDR3 size: 15 residues. The trim removed 5 bases at V and 0 bases at J, leaving 5 bases unmatched. CDR3 sequence (DNA): TGTGCCATCAGTAGCCGGGAGGTCAGCACAGATACGCAGTATTTT. Translated: CAISSREVSTDTQYF.

The V call is TRBV5-4, the J call TRBJ2-7, with TRBD1 identical over 8 bases. The CDR3 consists of 15 residues. The germline gives CDR1 SGHNT, CDR2 YYREEE (reference sequence). V lost 4 bases, J lost 0 bases, and 6 bases stayed unmatched. This CDR3 reads CASSVGQGFSYEQYF. DNA for the CDR3: TGTGCCAGCAGCGTCGGACAGGGATTCTCCTACGAGCAGTACTTC.

The chain links TRBV23-1 to TRBJ1-1, with a possible D match to TRBD1 (6 bases). TRBV23-1 is treated as an ORF (open reading frame) with a function not yet certain. Trimming removed 9 bases from V and 7 bases from J, with 21 bases in between. This CDR3 contains 14 residues. This CDR3 reads CARDSGTPDYEAFF. Written as DNA, the CDR3 is TGCGCCAGGGACTCCGGGACACCGGATTATGAAGCTTTCTTT.

In its sample, this clone was seen once. The V and J genes are TRBV11-2 and TRBJ1-1, with D hard to call. The V end was cut by 3 bases, the J end by 1 base, with 9 bases between. The CDR3 is 14 residues long. Germline V gives CDR1 SGHAT, CDR2 FQNNGV. CDR3 in amino acids: CASSFQVANTEAFF. The CDR3 nucleotides are TGTGCCAGCAGCTTCCAGGTTGCGAACACTGAAGCTTTCTTT.

This clone was observed a few times. This chain uses TRBV27 with TRBJ1-2; D gene uncertain. The CDR3 extends over 12 amino acids. V lost 4 bases and J 7 bases, leaving 10 bases between the germline ends. Per germline, CDR1 MNHEY and CDR2 SMNVEV (reference sequence). The CDR3 spells CASSSAGPGYTF. The CDR3 DNA sequence: TGTGCCAGCAGTTCGGCTGGGCCTGGCTACACCTTC.

The V and J genes are TRBV5-1 and TRBJ2-5; TRBD2 agrees at 7 bases. Germline V gene lookup returns CDR1 SGHRS and CDR2 YFSETQ. The CDR3 spans 15 residues. Trimming cost V 6 bases and J 4 bases; bases outside gene matches: 12. Here the CDR3 DNA reads TGCGCCAGCAAGGTTGGCGGGAGTAGCGGAGAGACCCAGTACTTC. Its protein is CASKVGGSSGETQYF.

V gene TRBV19 combines with J gene TRBJ1-2; 9 bases are a match to TRBD1. This CDR3 has 13 residues. V was pared by 7 bases and J by 4 bases, with 4 bases of the junction left unmatched. Per germline, CDR1 LNHDA and CDR2 SQIVND (reference sequence). The CDR3 nucleotides are TGTGCCAGTACCCAGACAGGGGGCTATGGCTACACCTTC. Encoded protein: CASTQTGGYGYTF.

The rearrangement joins TRBV5-4 to TRBJ2-7; D is possibly TRBD2 (6 bases). This CDR3 is built from 14 residues. Per the germline V gene, CDR1 is SGHNT and CDR2 is YYREEE (reference sequence). The germline V and J ends were trimmed by 4 bases and 4 bases, with 15 bases remaining between them. The CDR3 coding sequence is TGTGCCAGCAGCCCAGGTGGGAGGTGGTACGAGCAGTACTTC. Translated, it gives CASSPGGRWYEQYF. Supplemented by reference TRBV5-4 and TRBJ2-7, the full variable domain reads ETGVTQSPTHLIKTRGQQVTLRCSSQSGHNTVSWYQQALGQGPQFIFQYYREEENGRGNFPPRFSGLQFPNYSSELNVNALELDDSALYLCASSPGGRWYEQYFGPGTRLTVT.